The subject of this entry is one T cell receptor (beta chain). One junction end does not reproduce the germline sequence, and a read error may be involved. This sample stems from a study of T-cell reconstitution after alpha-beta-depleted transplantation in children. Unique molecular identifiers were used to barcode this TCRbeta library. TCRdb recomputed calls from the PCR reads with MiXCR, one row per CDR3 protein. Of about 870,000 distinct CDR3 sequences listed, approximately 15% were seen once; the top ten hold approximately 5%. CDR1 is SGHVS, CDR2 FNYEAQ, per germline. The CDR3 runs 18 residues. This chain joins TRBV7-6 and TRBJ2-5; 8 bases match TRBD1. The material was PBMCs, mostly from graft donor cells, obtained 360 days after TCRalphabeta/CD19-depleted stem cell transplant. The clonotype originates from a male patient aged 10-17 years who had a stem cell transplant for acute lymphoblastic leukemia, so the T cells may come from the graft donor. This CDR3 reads CPSSLGQGRGESQETQYF. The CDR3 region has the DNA TGTCCCAGCAGCTTAGGACAGGGAAGGGGGGAGAGCCAAGAGACCCAGTACTTC.